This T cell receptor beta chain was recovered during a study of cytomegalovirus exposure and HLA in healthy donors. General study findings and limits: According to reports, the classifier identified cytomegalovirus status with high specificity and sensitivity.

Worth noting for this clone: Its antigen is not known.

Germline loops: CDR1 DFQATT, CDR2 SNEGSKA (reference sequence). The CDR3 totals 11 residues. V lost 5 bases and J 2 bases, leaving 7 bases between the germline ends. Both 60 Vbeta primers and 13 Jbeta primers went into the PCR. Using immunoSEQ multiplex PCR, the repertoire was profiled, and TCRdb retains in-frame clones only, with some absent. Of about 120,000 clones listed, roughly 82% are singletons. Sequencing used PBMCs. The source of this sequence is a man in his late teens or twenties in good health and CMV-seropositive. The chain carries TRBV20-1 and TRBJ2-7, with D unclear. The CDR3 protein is CSADDTYEQYF. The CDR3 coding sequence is TGCAGTGCTGACGACACCTACGAGCAGTACTTC.